This is a list of T cell receptor beta chains from one sample in a study of blood T cell repertoires in COVID-19. Data came from immunoSEQ multiplex PCR; TCRdb stores just in-frame clones and leaves some out. The sample carries 120,000 to 150,000 clones, less than 90% recorded once. The sequenced material came from PBMCs or T cells enriched from blood (not recorded which). The receptors come from a woman aged 45-65 years who had been exposed to COVID-19. Both conserved end residues are part of each CDR3. D genes are given only for firm matches. A clone size is listed for some rows: how often the clone was seen (once, few, many), or a class if it is expanded.

clone size | J gene | D gene | V gene | CDR3 DNA | CDR3 protein
- | TRBJ1-2 | TRBD1 | TRBV14 | TGTGCCAGCAGCGAGCAAACCCAGGGGGTGAGCTATGGCTACACCTTC | CASSEQTQGVSYGYTF
few | TRBJ2-7 | - | TRBV7-9 | TGTGCCAGCAGCTTAGAGGGGCCCAGGTCCTACGAGCAGTACTTC | CASSLEGPRSYEQYF
- | TRBJ2-2 | - | TRBV5-1 | TGCGCCAGCAGCTCTACAGGACCGAACACCGGGGAGCTGTTTTTT | CASSSTGPNTGELFF
- | TRBJ2-3 | - | TRBV11-2 | TGTGCCAGCAGCTTAGGGCGGGATGCAGATACGCAGTATTTT | CASSLGRDADTQYF
- | TRBJ1-1 | - | TRBV10-1 | TGCGCCAGCAGGAGCTTTAGGGACACTTCAACGAACACTGAAGCTTTCTTT | CASRSFRDTSTNTEAFF
- | TRBJ2-7 | TRBD1 | TRBV6-5 | TGTGCCAGCAGCTCCCTCGGGACAGGGGAGCAGTACTTC | CASSSLGTGEQYF
- | TRBJ1-1 | TRBD1 | TRBV4-1 | TGCGCCAGCAGCCAAGTATCCAGGGGGGCTGAAGCTTTCTTT | CASSQVSRGAEAFF
- | TRBJ1-3 | - | TRBV19 | TGTGCCAGTAGTCCCGCCAGGGGCGGAAACACCATATATTTT | CASSPARGGNTIYF
- | TRBJ1-1 | TRBD1 | TRBV7-9 | TGTGCCAGCAGCTCACGACAGGGCACTGAAGCTTTCTTT | CASSSRQGTEAFF
few | TRBJ1-4 | - | TRBV10-3 | TGTGCCACCGGGGTAAATGAAAAACTGTTTTTT | CATGVNEKLFF
- | TRBJ1-2 | - | TRBV18 | TGTGCCAGCTCACCACTCGGGGTGTGGGGCTACACCTTC | CASSPLGVWGYTF
- | TRBJ1-2 | - | TRBV20-1 | TGCAGTGCTAGTTCAGGCACGTATGGCTACACCTTC | CSASSGTYGYTF
- | TRBJ2-1 | TRBD2 | TRBV9 | TGTGCCAGCAGCGTAGCTCCTAGCGGGAGTAAGGAGTTCTTC | CASSVAPSGSKEFF
- | TRBJ2-2 | - | TRBV7-8 | TGTGCCAGCAGCTTAGGTTCGGGGTACACCGGGGAGCTGTTTTTT | CASSLGSGYTGELFF
once | TRBJ2-7 | - | TRBV9 | TGTGCCAGCAGCGTACTAACGGGCGAGCAGTACTTC | CASSVLTGEQYF
- | TRBJ2-3 | - | TRBV9 | TGTGCCAGCAGCGTAGGGCCCGGGCGGGGACCACTACCAAGCACAGATACGCAGTATTTT | CASSVGPGRGPLPSTDTQYF
- | TRBJ1-2 | TRBD1 | TRBV5-4 | TGTGCCAGCAGCTCCACAGGGGAAGGAGATGGCTACACCTTC | CASSSTGEGDGYTF
- | TRBJ2-1 | - | TRBV15 | TGTGCCACCAGCAGAGACAGGGCTTCCTACAATGAGCAGTTCTTC | CATSRDRASYNEQFF
- | TRBJ2-1 | TRBD2 | TRBV5-1 | TGCGCCAGCAGCTTGAGGGGGACTAGCGGGAGTTACAATGAGCAGTTCTTC | CASSLRGTSGSYNEQFF
- | TRBJ2-5 | TRBD1 | TRBV19 | TGTGCCAGCACGGACAGGGGGCACGCTCCCCCCGGGGAGACCCAGTACTTC | CASTDRGHAPPGETQYF
- | TRBJ1-4 | TRBD1 | TRBV11-2 | TGTGCCAGCAGCTCCCCAGGACAGGGAGGAGAAAAACTGTTTTTT | CASSSPGQGGEKLFF
- | TRBJ1-3 | TRBD1 | TRBV12-5 | TGTGCTAGTGGTTCCGATAGGGGACAGCTCCCCTCTGGAAACACCATATATTTT | CASGSDRGQLPSGNTIYF
few | TRBJ1-4 | - | TRBV7-9 | TGTGCCAGCGGCAACCCGGGGGGTAATGAAAAACTGTTTTTT | CASGNPGGNEKLFF
- | TRBJ2-7 | TRBD1 | TRBV6-5 | TGTGCCAGCAGGCCACAGGGGGCGCCAACTAGCGAGCAGTACTTC | CASRPQGAPTSEQYF
- | TRBJ2-1 | TRBD2 | TRBV4-2 | TGTGCCAGCAGCCAAGGGTCTAGCGGAGCCTACAATGAGCAGTTCTTC | CASSQGSSGAYNEQFF
- | TRBJ2-2 | TRBD2 | TRBV27 | TGTGCCAGTCCCGGGGCGCGGGAGACCCCGGGGACCGGGGAGCTGTTTTTT | CASPGARETPGTGELFF
- | TRBJ2-1 | TRBD1 | TRBV11-2 | TGTGCCAGCAGCTTAGTGGCAGGGGGCTTCAGTGAGCAGTTCTTC | CASSLVAGGFSEQFF
- | TRBJ1-1 | - | TRBV11-2 | TGTGCCAGCGGGCGGGCGAACACTGAAGCTTTCTTT | CASGRANTEAFF
- | TRBJ2-2 | - | TRBV9 | TGTGCCAGCAGCGTAGCTACGGGCACCGGGGAGCTGTTTTTT | CASSVATGTGELFF
- | TRBJ2-7 | - | TRBV6-1 | TGTGCCAGCAGTGAAGGGGGGGGGCCTTACGAGCAGTACTTC | CASSEGGGPYEQYF
once | TRBJ1-6 | - | TRBV25-1 | TGTGCCAGCAGTGAATATGGGGACACGATTCGGGGTTCACCCCTCCACTTT | CASSEYGDTIRGSPLHF
- | TRBJ2-3 | - | TRBV5-4 | TGTGCCAGTAGCCCGAGACAGGGCACAGATACGCAGTATTTT | CASSPRQGTDTQYF
- | TRBJ2-1 | TRBD2 | TRBV27 | TGTGCCAGCAGTACCCTAGCGGAACTACCCGGGGACAATGAGCAGTTCTTC | CASSTLAELPGDNEQFF
- | TRBJ2-5 | - | TRBV7-2 | TGTGCCTTACAAGGCCTGGGCCGGGAGACCCAGTACTTC | CALQGLGRETQYF
- | TRBJ2-5 | - | TRBV19 | TGTGCCAGTAGTATAGGGGGGGGCGACCAAGAGACCCAGTACTTC | CASSIGGGDQETQYF
- | TRBJ2-3 | - | TRBV7-8 | TGTGCCAGCAGCTTACATCCAGGTGATACGCAGTATTTT | CASSLHPGDTQYF
- | TRBJ1-2 | - | TRBV4-3 | TGCGCCAGCAGCCAAGGAGGTAACTATGGCTACACCTTC | CASSQGGNYGYTF
- | TRBJ2-3 | - | TRBV19 | TGTGCCAGTACCCCCGGGACTAGCACAGATACGCAGTATTTT | CASTPGTSTDTQYF
- | TRBJ2-1 | TRBD2 | TRBV6-2/TRBV6-3 | TGTGCCAGCAGTTACGGCGGGAGTTTTCAGAATGAGCAGTTCTTC | CASSYGGSFQNEQFF
- | TRBJ1-1 | - | TRBV11-2 | TGTGCCACCAACCCGGGAGCAAAGAACACTGAAGCTTTCTTT | CATNPGAKNTEAFF
few | TRBJ1-1 | TRBD1 | TRBV5-1 | TGCGCCAGCAGCATGGGACAGGGGTTAGGGATGAACACTGAAGCTTTCTTT | CASSMGQGLGMNTEAFF